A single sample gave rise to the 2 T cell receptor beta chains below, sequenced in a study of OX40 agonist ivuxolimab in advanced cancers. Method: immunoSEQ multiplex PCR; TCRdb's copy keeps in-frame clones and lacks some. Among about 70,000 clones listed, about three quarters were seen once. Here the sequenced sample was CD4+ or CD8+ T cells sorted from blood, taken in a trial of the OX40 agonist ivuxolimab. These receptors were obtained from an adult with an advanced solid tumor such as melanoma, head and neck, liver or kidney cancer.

This chain's CDR3 is CASSHPSGGRSYEQYF. The DNA for the CDR3 is TGCGCCAGCAGCCACCCTAGCGGGGGCCGCTCCTACGAGCAGTACTTC. The chain links TRBV4-1 to TRBJ2-7, with 10 bases that match TRBD2. The CDR3 is made up of 16 amino acids. The V segment lost 3 bases and the J segment 0 bases; nucleotides outside the gene matches: 5. Germline CDR1 is MGHRA and CDR2 is YSYEKL.

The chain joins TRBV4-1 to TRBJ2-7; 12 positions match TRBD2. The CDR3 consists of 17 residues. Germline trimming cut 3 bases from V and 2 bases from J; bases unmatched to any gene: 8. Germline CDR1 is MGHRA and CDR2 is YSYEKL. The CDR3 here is CASSQVGLAGFPYEQYF. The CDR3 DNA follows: TGCGCCAGCAGCCAGGTAGGACTAGCGGGGTTTCCCTACGAGCAGTACTTC.